This TCR beta chain was profiled in a study of Ad26.COV2.S vaccination and SARS-CoV-2 variants. About the study: Once, or twice with 56 days between doses, Ad26.COV2.S was given intramuscularly.

Some clones are missing from TCRdb's copy, which holds only in-frame ones; the method was immunoSEQ multiplex PCR. The profile shows about 350,000 clones, 70% to 90% of them singletons. Treatment given: 15 to 20 received Ad26.COV2.S at low or high dose, single or two shots; 5 received placebo; per-sample allocation not given. The study sampled participants on day 63 after the first vaccine or placebo injection. The CDR3 length is 12 residues. Trimming removed 5 bases from V and 7 bases from J, with 8 bases in between. Germline assignment: CDR1 SGHTA and CDR2 FQGNSA. The source of this sequence is a person between 18 and 65 years old who received the Ad26.COV2.S COVID-19 vaccine or a placebo. The chain recombines TRBV7-2 with TRBJ1-4, with D unclear. The material sequenced was peripheral blood, taken in a trial of Ad26.COV2.S vaccine versus placebo. The CDR3 loop reads CASSPPSEKLFF. CDR3 coding DNA: TGTGCCAGCAGCCCGCCTTCTGAAAAACTGTTTTTT. The variable domain in full, completed from reference TRBV7-2 and TRBJ1-4, reads GAGVSQSPSNKVTEKGKDVELRCDPISGHTALYWYRQSLGQGLEFLIYFQGNSAPDKSGLPSDRFSAERTGGSVSTLTIQRTQQEDSAVYLCASSPPSEKLFFGSGTQLSVL.